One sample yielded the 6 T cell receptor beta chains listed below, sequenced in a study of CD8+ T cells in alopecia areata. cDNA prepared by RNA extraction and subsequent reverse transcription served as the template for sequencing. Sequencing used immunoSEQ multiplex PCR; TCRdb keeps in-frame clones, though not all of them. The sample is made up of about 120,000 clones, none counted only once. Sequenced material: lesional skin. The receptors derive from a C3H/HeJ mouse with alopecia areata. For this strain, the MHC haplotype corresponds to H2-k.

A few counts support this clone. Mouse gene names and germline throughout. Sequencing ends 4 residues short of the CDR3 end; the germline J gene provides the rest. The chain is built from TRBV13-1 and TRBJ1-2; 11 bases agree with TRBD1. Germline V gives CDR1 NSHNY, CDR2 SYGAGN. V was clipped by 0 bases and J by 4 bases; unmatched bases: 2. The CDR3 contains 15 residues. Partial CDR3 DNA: TGTGCCAGCAGTGATGCTGGGACAGGGGGCTCC. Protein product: CASSDAGTGGS. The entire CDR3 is CASSDAGTGGSDYTF.

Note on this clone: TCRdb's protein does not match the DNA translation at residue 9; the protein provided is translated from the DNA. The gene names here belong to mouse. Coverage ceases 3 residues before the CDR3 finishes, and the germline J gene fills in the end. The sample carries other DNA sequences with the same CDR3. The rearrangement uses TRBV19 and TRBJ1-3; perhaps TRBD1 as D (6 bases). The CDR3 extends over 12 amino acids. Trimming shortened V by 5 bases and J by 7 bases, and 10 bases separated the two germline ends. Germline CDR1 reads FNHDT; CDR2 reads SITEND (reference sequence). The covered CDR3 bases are TGTGCCAGCAGCCCGCAGGGGAATACG. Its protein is CASSPQGNT. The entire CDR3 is CASSPQGNTLYF.

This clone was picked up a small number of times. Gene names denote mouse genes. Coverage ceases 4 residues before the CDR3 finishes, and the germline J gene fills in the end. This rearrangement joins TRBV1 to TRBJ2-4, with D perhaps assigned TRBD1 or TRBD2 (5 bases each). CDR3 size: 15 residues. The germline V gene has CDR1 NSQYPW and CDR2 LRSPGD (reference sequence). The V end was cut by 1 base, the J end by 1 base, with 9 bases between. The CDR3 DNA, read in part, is TGCACCTGCAGTGCAGGGGGCGGAGGTCAAAAC. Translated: CTCSAGGGGQN. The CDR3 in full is CTCSAGGGGQNTLYF.

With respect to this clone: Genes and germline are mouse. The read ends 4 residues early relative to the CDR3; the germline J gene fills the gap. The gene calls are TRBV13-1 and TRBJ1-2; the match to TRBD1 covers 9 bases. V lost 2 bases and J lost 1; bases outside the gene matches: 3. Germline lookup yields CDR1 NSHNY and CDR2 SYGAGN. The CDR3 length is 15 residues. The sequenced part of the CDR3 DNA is TGTGCCAGCAGTGAAGGGACAGGGTTAAACTCC. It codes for CASSEGTGLNS. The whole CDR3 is CASSEGTGLNSDYTF.

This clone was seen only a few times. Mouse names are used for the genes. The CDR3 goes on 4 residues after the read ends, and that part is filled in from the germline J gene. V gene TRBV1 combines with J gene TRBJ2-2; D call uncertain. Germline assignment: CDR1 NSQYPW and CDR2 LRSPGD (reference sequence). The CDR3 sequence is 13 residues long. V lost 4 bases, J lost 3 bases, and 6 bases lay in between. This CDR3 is CTCSVGDTGQLYF. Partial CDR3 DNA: TGCACCTGCAGTGTAGGTGACACCGGG. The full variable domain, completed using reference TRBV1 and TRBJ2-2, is VTLLEQNPRWRLVPRGQAVNLRCILKNSQYPWMSWYQQDLQKQLQWLFTLRSPGDKEVKSLPGADYLATRVTDTELRLQVANMSQGRTLYCTCSVGDTGQLYFGEGSKLTVL.

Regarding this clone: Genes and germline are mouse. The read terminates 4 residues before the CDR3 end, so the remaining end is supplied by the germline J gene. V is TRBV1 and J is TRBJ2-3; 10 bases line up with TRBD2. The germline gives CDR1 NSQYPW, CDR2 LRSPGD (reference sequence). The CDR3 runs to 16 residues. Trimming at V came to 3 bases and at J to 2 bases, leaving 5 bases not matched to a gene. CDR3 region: CTCSARLGGLAETLYF. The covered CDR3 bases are TGCACCTGCAGTGCTCGGCTGGGGGGGCTTGCAGAA.